This T cell receptor (beta chain) was sequenced for a study of T cells in women clearing cervical HPV infection. For the study at large: Blood came at first lesion visit for cases, post-clearance for controls.

This CDR3 has 15 amino acids. Germline V gene sequence: CDR1 SNHLY, CDR2 FYNNEI. Unmatched junction bases numbered 5, after V lost 6 bases and J lost 0 bases. On this clone: Its antigen remains unknown. Read sequence stops 3 residues before the CDR3 end, and the germline J gene provides the missing end.

The study's findings and limits: Repertoire richness, not evenness, was significantly elevated in CIN3+ cases versus controls.

Some clones are missing from TCRdb's copy, which holds only in-frame ones; the method was immunoSEQ multiplex PCR. This sample's table reports approximately 23,000 clones. The specimen was blood buffy coat. The receptor's source is a woman aged 18 to 75 with a cervical HPV16 infection that either progressed to CIN3+ or cleared (not recorded which). The chain employs TRBV2 and TRBJ1-5, with 7 positions matching TRBD1. The CDR3 here is CASSPGGSSNQPQHF. The CDR3 bases that were read are TGTGCCAGCAGCCCAGGGGGGTCTAGCAATCAGCCC.